These 5 T cell receptor beta chains were all obtained from the same sample, sequenced in a study of T cells in Graves' hyperthyroidism and ophthalmopathy. What was amplified from RNA transcripts were TCR beta CDR3 regions. Initially, a first-round RT-PCR of the TCR CDR3 employed the HTBI primer set. MiXCR was run by TCRdb on the multiplex PCR reads, yielding one entry per CDR3 protein. The sample lists about 290,000 distinct CDR3 sequences, approximately 13% occurring once. Material: blood. The receptors were gathered from a woman in her forties with Graves' hyperthyroidism.

This clonotype showed up many times. The chain links TRBV12-3 or TRBV12-4 to TRBJ2-1, with 12 bases fitting TRBD2. The CDR3 length is 15 residues. The V and J ends lost 6 bases and 4 bases, in that order; junction bases with no gene match: 4. CDR3 loop: CASSPTSGRYNEQFF. In DNA, the CDR3 is TGTGCCAGCAGCCCGACTAGCGGGAGATACAATGAGCAGTTCTTC.

This clonotype occurred many times. V is TRBV6-1 and J is TRBJ2-2, with unresolved D. In germline, CDR1 is MNHNS, CDR2 SASEGT. CDR3 length: 15 amino acids. Trimming removed 3 bases from V and 0 bases from J, with 8 bases in between. CDR3 DNA: TGTGCCAGCAGTGACCGGCGAACGAACACCGGGGAGCTGTTTTTT. Its translation: CASSDRRTNTGELFF.

This clonotype was picked up a small number of times. The chain uses TRBV18 and TRBJ1-5; D gene unclear. The V end lost 3 bases, the J end lost 5 bases, and 14 bases lay between the germline ends. The CDR3 consists of 15 residues. Germline assignment: CDR1 KGHSH and CDR2 LQKENI. CDR3 DNA: TGTGCCAGCTCACCTTACAGTCTTAGTGATCAGCCCCAGCATTTT. It translates to CASSPYSLSDQPQHF.

This clonotype turned up a few times. This sequence joins TRBV19 and TRBJ1-6, with D hard to call. V dropped 4 bases and J dropped 4 bases, with 11 bases sitting between them. CDR3 length equals 15 residues. Germline lookup yields CDR1 LNHDA and CDR2 SQIVND (reference sequence). The CDR3 reads CASSNRDSYNSPLHF. Written as DNA, the CDR3 is TGTGCCAGTAGTAACCGGGATTCTTATAATTCACCCCTCCACTTT.

The sample holds many counts of this clonotype. The rearrangement joins TRBV2 to TRBJ2-1; D may match TRBD1 or TRBD2 (5 bases each). This CDR3 has 15 amino acids. V gave up 7 bases and J gave up 9 bases, with 22 bases separating them. The germline V gene encodes CDR1 SNHLY and CDR2 FYNNEI. The CDR3 loop reads CASNRDGQTGGEQFF. Written as DNA, the CDR3 is TGTGCCAGCAATAGGGACGGCCAAACAGGTGGTGAGCAGTTCTTC.